The sequence of this T cell receptor (beta chain) was determined in a study of read filtering for tumor transcriptome and immune sequencing. Study overall: Per sample, TCR-region reads ranged about 4.05 to 11 million by IR-seq, roughly 75 to 1,400 by RNA-seq. Study-wide results and caveats: This fraction held mixed bone marrow immune cells after CD138-negative sorting.

This library used 300 to 500 ng RNA and molecular barcoded adaptors spanning alpha/delta and beta/gamma chains. In TCRdb, the reads were re-called with MiXCR into one record per CDR3 protein. This table has 35,000 to 40,000 distinct CDR3 sequences, roughly 15% appearing once. Sampling of bone marrow took place during active disease in every patient. This clonotype was seen ten or more times. Its antigen is unknown. V was clipped by 2 bases and J by 0 bases, with 8 bases between them. Germline loops: CDR1 DFQATT, CDR2 SNEGSKA (reference sequence). The CDR3 is made up of 14 amino acids. The source material was a population of CD138-negative cells sorted from bone marrow. The source of this sequence is a donor over 35 with multiple myeloma. This chain connects TRBV20-1 to TRBJ2-1; no definite D call. The CDR3 region is CSARPGSSYNEQFF. CDR3 nucleotides: TGCAGTGCTAGACCAGGTAGCTCCTACAATGAGCAGTTCTTC.